This T cell receptor beta chain was sequenced during a study of response to subunit inactivated influenza vaccine. Whole-study results and caveats: The authors put forward the suggestion that each seasonal influenza vaccination may bring in only a limited number of new T cells.

Notes on this clonotype: Its target is not known.

TCRdb re-called the RT-PCR reads through MiXCR, storing one row per CDR3 protein. This table holds about 780,000 distinct CDR3 sequences, around 18% found once. Source: PBMCs from blood, taken more than 4 days after vaccination. This clonotype was sampled from a man in his fifties or sixties who received an inactivated influenza vaccine.

The CDR3 here is CSAPGRGRGNEQFF. In DNA form, the CDR3 reads TGCAGTGCTCCTGGACGGGGAAGGGGCAATGAGCAGTTCTTC. The chain links TRBV20-1 to TRBJ2-1; the D gene could be TRBD1 or TRBD2 (5 bases each). CDR1 and CDR2 (germline): DFQATT, SNEGSKA (reference sequence). V was pared by 5 bases and J by 6 bases, with 17 bases between. The CDR3 consists of 14 residues.